This T cell receptor (beta chain) was recovered during a study of metastatic and nonmetastatic thyroid tumors. Overall study context: Both malignant and benign thyroid patients supplied peripheral blood and tumor or nodule tissue samples, across which the repertoires of these patients were then compared.

Ahead of thyroid surgery, no patient had received treatment of any kind. TCRdb re-called clones from the PCR reads using MiXCR. The profile covers around 30,000 clones, with about 20% appearing a single time and 3% to 3.5% taken by the ten largest. Trimming took off 4 bases at V and 5 bases at J, with 10 bases between the two ends. Germline V gene sequence: CDR1 SGHTA, CDR2 FQGNSA. The CDR3 has 13 residues. The sample consisted of tumor tissue. The V and J genes are TRBV7-2 and TRBJ2-3; no firm D call. The TCR comes from a male donor with papillary thyroid cancer or a benign thyroid nodule (not recorded which). Some clones in this sample may be carry-over from other donors' samples. In DNA, the CDR3 is TGTGCCAGCAGCTCATGTGTATTAGATACGCAGTATTTT. Protein: CASSSCVLDTQYF.